This T cell receptor (beta chain) was documented in a study of blood T cell repertoires in COVID-19. Across the whole study: T cells, B-cell-depleted T cells, or PBMCs supplied cDNA or gDNA.

Method: immunoSEQ multiplex PCR; TCRdb's copy keeps in-frame clones and lacks some. Seen here are some 56,000 clones, approximately 85% observed once, and the top ten hold roughly 24%. Germline V lookup: CDR1 MGHRA, CDR2 YSYEKL. V lost 4 bases to trimming and J lost 4 bases; unmatched junction nucleotides: 0. The CDR3 is 13 residues long. The V gene is TRBV4-1, the J gene TRBJ2-5, with 10 bases lining up with TRBD2. This clonotype was sampled from an elderly woman with acute or convalescent COVID-19. Specimen: peripheral blood. The DNA for the CDR3 is TGCGCCAGCAGCCGACTAGCGGGAGAGACCCAGTACTTC. Residues: CASSRLAGETQYF.